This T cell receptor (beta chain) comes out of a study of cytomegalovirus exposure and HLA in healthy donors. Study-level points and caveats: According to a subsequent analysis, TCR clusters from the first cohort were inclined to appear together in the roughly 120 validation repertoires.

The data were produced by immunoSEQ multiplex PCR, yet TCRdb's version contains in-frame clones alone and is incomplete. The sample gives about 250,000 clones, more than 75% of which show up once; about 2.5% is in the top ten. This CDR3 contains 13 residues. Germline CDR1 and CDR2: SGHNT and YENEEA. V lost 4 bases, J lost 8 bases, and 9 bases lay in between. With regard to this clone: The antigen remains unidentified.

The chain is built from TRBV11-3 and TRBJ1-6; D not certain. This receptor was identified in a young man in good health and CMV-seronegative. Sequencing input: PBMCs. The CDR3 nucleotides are TGTGCCAGCAGCTGGGTGGGAGATTCACCCCTCCACTTT. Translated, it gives CASSWVGDSPLHF. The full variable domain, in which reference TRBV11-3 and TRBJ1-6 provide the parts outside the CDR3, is EAGVVQSPRYKIIEKKQPVAFWCNPISGHNTLYWYLQNLGQGPELLIRYENEEAVDDSQLPKDRFSAERLKGVDSTLKIQPAELGDSAVYLCASSWVGDSPLHFGNGTRLTVT.